These 21 T cell receptor beta chains came from one sample sequenced in a study of shared clonotypes between healthy human individuals. The assay was immunoSEQ multiplex PCR, and TCRdb's table has in-frame clones only and misses some. The table lists 730,000 or so clones, about two thirds of them singletons. The sequencing sample was made of memory CD4+ T cells sorted from blood. Specified subset: CD45RA-negative fraction. These receptors were collected from a woman aged 30 to 39 in good health.

The J gene is TRBJ2-5, the V gene TRBV2; no firm D call. The CDR3 consists of 13 residues. Germline V lookup: CDR1 SNHLY, CDR2 FYNNEI. Trimming removed 3 bases at V and 2 bases at J, with 7 bases between. The DNA of the CDR3 is TGTGCCAGCAGTGACCCGAGTCAAGAGACCCAGTACTTC. It yields the protein CASSDPSQETQYF.

The CDR3 bases are TGTGCCAGCAGCCAAGTCAGGAGCTCCTACGAGCAGTACTTC. As protein: CASSQVRSSYEQYF. V and J are TRBV14 and TRBJ2-7, with no clear D. Germline V gene data show CDR1 as SGHDN and CDR2 as FVKESK. V gave up 1 base and J gave up 0 bases, with 7 bases separating them. This CDR3 has 14 amino acids.

Note on this clone: Other DNA sequences within the sample encode an identical CDR3. V is TRBV27 and J is TRBJ1-2; 8 nucleotides align to TRBD1. The CDR3 has 14 amino acids. With 6 bases clipped from V and 2 bases from J, the junction kept 5 bases outside the gene matches. The germline V gene has CDR1 MNHEY and CDR2 SMNVEV (reference sequence). As DNA, the CDR3 is TGTGCCAGCAGCCGACAGGGGACAAACTATGGCTACACCTTC. Residues: CASSRQGTNYGYTF.

The chain carries TRBV28 and TRBJ2-1; D may correspond to TRBD1 or TRBD2 (5 bases each). Germline lookup yields CDR1 MDHEN and CDR2 SYDVKM. CDR3 length: 12 residues. Between the trimmed V and J ends, which lost 6 bases and 10 bases, there was a span of 13 bases. The CDR3 here is CASSRPWGEQFF. CDR3 nucleotide sequence: TGTGCCAGCAGCAGACCCTGGGGGGAGCAGTTCTTC.

The CDR3 loop is CASSSYLERGALNTEAFF. The CDR3, as DNA: TGCGCCAGCAGCTCCTACCTCGAGCGGGGGGCTTTGAACACTGAAGCTTTCTTT. This rearrangement joins TRBV5-1 to TRBJ1-1; TRBD1 is a possible D gene (6 bases). CDR1 and CDR2 from the germline V gene are SGHRS and YFSETQ. The CDR3 runs 18 residues. The V and J ends lost 3 bases and 0 bases respectively, with 21 bases between them.

This chain links TRBV28 with TRBJ1-1; possible D gene TRBD1, 6 bases. CDR3 length: 15 residues. The V gene's germline CDR1 is MDHEN and CDR2 SYDVKM. V was clipped by 1 base and J by 2 bases, with 11 bases between them. Here the CDR3 reads CASSLFGGRNTEAFF. The DNA of the CDR3 is TGTGCCAGCAGTTTATTCGGGGGGCGAAACACTGAAGCTTTCTTT.

This clone was detected a few times. With a far larger clone one base away, a read error is the likely cause. This sequence joins TRBV2 and TRBJ2-5; no clear D gene. Looked up from germline, CDR1 is SNHLY and CDR2 is FYNNEI. The ends were cut back, 6 bases at V and 2 bases at J, with 4 bases in the middle. The CDR3 is made up of 11 amino acids. The CDR3 DNA reads TGTGCCAGCAGCCAACAAGAGACCCAGTACTTC. This sequence encodes CASSQQETQYF.

In this sample, this clone turned up a few times. The rearrangement joins TRBV12-5 to TRBJ2-5, with D tentatively TRBD1 or TRBD2 (6 bases each). The CDR3 is 15 amino acids. From germline, CDR1 is LGHNT and CDR2 FRNRAP. V was cut by 2 bases and J by 5 bases, with 15 bases left in between. CDR3 in DNA: TGTGCTAGTGGTTTGTCCCCGGGGGCCGGGGAGACCCAGTACTTC. Translating it yields CASGLSPGAGETQYF. Combining the CDR3 with reference TRBV12-5 and TRBJ2-5 gives the whole variable domain DARVTQTPRHKVTEMGQEVTMRCQPILGHNTVFWYRQTMMQGLELLAYFRNRAPLDDSGMPKDRFSAEMPDATLATLKIQPSEPRDSAVYFCASGLSPGAGETQYFGPGTRLLVL.

This clone occurred a few times. The chain links TRBV4-1 to TRBJ1-2; D is possibly TRBD1 (5 bases). The germline V gene encodes CDR1 MGHRA and CDR2 YSYEKL. V lost 0 bases and J 4 bases, leaving 15 bases between the germline ends. The CDR3 is 16 residues long. The CDR3 DNA sequence: TGCGCCAGCAGCCAAGACTCGGGACGGCTGCCCTATGGCTACACCTTC. It translates to CASSQDSGRLPYGYTF.

The rearrangement links TRBV7-9 to TRBJ2-3; 10 bases fit TRBD2. Unmatched junction bases numbered 8, after V lost 5 bases and J lost 0 bases. Germline CDR1 is SEHNR and CDR2 is FQNEAQ (reference sequence). The CDR3 consists of 17 residues. CDR3 in amino acids: CASSQRTSGTSTDTQYF. The CDR3 DNA follows: TGTGCCAGCAGCCAACGGACTAGCGGAACTAGCACAGATACGCAGTATTTT.

Only a few counts were recorded for this clone. The CDR3 nucleotides read TGTGCTAGTGGTTGGGGCTACGACAATGAGCAGTTCTTC. It specifies CASGWGYDNEQFF. V usage is TRBV12-5 and J usage is TRBJ2-1, with a possible D match to TRBD1 (5 bases). V lost 4 bases to trimming and J lost 5 bases, with 9 bases between them. In germline, CDR1 is LGHNT, CDR2 FRNRAP. CDR3 length: 13 residues.

In regard to this clone: Distinct nucleotide sequences in the sample also encode this CDR3. The chain links TRBV5-1 to TRBJ1-5; D not resolved. Trimming shortened V by 1 base and J by 0 bases, and 8 bases separated the two germline ends. This CDR3 comprises 15 residues. Per the germline V gene, CDR1 is SGHRS and CDR2 is YFSETQ. Written as DNA, the CDR3 is TGCGCCAGCAGCTTGACTGGGGATAGCAATCAGCCCCAGCATTTT. Its translation is CASSLTGDSNQPQHF. Full variable domain (remainder filled in from reference TRBV5-1 and TRBJ1-5): KAGVTQTPRYLIKTRGQQVTLSCSPISGHRSVSWYQQTPGQGLQFLFEYFSETQRNKGNFPGRFSGRQFSNSRSEMNVSTLELGDSALYLCASSLTGDSNQPQHFGDGTRLSIL.

The V and J genes are TRBV29-1 and TRBJ1-4, with 11 bases fitting TRBD1. This CDR3 is 15 amino acids long. Per the germline V gene, CDR1 is SQVTM and CDR2 is ANQGSEA. V was pared by 6 bases and J by 7 bases, with 10 bases of the junction left unmatched. The CDR3 nucleotides read TGCAGCGTGTCCGGGACAGGGGGTGGGAGTGAAAAACTGTTTTTT. As protein: CSVSGTGGGSEKLFF.

CDR3: CASSLIGSANEKLFF. The DNA of the CDR3 is TGTGCCAGCAGCTTAATTGGCAGCGCGAATGAAAAACTGTTTTTT. This chain connects TRBV7-9 to TRBJ1-4; D gene uncertain. Trimming left V 2 bases short and J 5 bases short, with 12 bases between. The CDR3 runs to 15 residues. CDR1 is SEHNR, CDR2 FQNEAQ, per germline (reference sequence).

The chain links TRBV7-8 to TRBJ2-7, with D perhaps matching TRBD1 (5 bases). The CDR3 sequence is 13 residues long. V was clipped by 2 bases and J by 4 bases, with 9 bases between them. Germline CDR1 is SGHVS and CDR2 is FQNEAQ. CDR3 DNA sequence: TGTGCCAGCAGCTTACCACAGGTTTACGAGCAGTACTTC. It yields the protein CASSLPQVYEQYF.

This clone was counted ten times or more. The rearrangement joins TRBV7-9 to TRBJ2-6, with TRBD1 as a possible D gene (6 bases). The CDR3 spans 19 residues. CDR1 is SEHNR and CDR2 is FQNEAQ in the germline V gene (reference sequence). The ends were cut back, 5 bases at V and 0 bases at J, with 20 bases in the middle. CDR3 amino acids: CASSLPPAGASSGANVLTF. The CDR3 DNA reads as TGTGCCAGCAGCCTCCCCCCCGCAGGGGCCAGCTCTGGGGCCAACGTCCTGACTTTC. Variable domain in full (rest from reference TRBV7-9 and TRBJ2-6): DTGVSQNPRHKITKRGQNVTFRCDPISEHNRLYWYRQTLGQGPEFLTYFQNEAQLEKSRLLSDRFSAERPKGSFSTLEIQRTEQGDSAMYLCASSLPPAGASSGANVLTFGAGSRLTVL.

The chain joins TRBV7-6 to TRBJ2-2; TRBD2 matches 9 bases. V shed 5 bases, J shed 6 bases, and the junction held 10 bases outside the gene matches. Germline lookup yields CDR1 SGHVS and CDR2 FNYEAQ. This CDR3 is built from 16 residues. Here the CDR3 DNA reads TGTGCCAGCAGCCAGCGCCCCAGCGGGAGGTCCGGGGAGCTGTTTTTT. It encodes CASSQRPSGRSGELFF.

The V and J genes are TRBV19 and TRBJ1-1, with D tentatively TRBD1 (6 bases). V lost 6 bases and J lost 2, with 13 bases in between. The CDR3 spans 14 residues. CDR1 is LNHDA and CDR2 is SQIVND in the germline V gene (reference sequence). The CDR3 spells CASRPQGRNTEAFF. The CDR3 nucleotides read TGTGCCAGTAGGCCACAGGGACGAAACACTGAAGCTTTCTTT.

This clone was seen a handful of times. The gene calls are TRBV5-1 and TRBJ2-2; 8 nucleotides agree with TRBD1. This CDR3 comprises 15 residues. After removal of 4 bases from V and 4 bases from J, the junction contained 6 bases not matched to a gene. CDR1 is SGHRS and CDR2 is YFSETQ in the germline V gene. In DNA form, the CDR3 reads TGCGCCAGCAGCCTCCGGGACAGGCCCACCGGGGAGCTGTTTTTT. Its translation: CASSLRDRPTGELFF.

This clone was observed a few times. The rearrangement links TRBV7-3 to TRBJ2-1; the match to TRBD1 covers 7 bases. Trimming cost V 6 bases and J 1 base; bases outside gene matches: 12. The germline V gene encodes CDR1 SGHTA and CDR2 FQGTGA. The CDR3 spans 17 residues. Here the CDR3 DNA reads TGTGCCAGCAGTAACTCAGTGGGGGACAGTTCCTACAATGAGCAGTTCTTC. Protein: CASSNSVGDSSYNEQFF.

J is TRBJ1-4 and V is TRBV5-6, with D unresolved. V lost 0 bases to trimming and J lost 4 bases, with 10 bases between them. The germline gives CDR1 SGHDT, CDR2 YYEEEE. CDR3 size: 15 residues. This CDR3 reads CASSLARRFNEKLFF. The CDR3 DNA follows: TGTGCCAGCAGCTTGGCCAGGCGGTTTAATGAAAAACTGTTTTTT. Based on the CDR3 plus reference TRBV5-6 and TRBJ1-4, the full variable domain is DAGVTQSPTHLIKTRGQQVTLRCSPKSGHDTVSWYQQALGQGPQFIFQYYEEEERQRGNFPDRFSGHQFPNYSSELNVNALLLGDSALYLCASSLARRFNEKLFFGSGTQLSVL.